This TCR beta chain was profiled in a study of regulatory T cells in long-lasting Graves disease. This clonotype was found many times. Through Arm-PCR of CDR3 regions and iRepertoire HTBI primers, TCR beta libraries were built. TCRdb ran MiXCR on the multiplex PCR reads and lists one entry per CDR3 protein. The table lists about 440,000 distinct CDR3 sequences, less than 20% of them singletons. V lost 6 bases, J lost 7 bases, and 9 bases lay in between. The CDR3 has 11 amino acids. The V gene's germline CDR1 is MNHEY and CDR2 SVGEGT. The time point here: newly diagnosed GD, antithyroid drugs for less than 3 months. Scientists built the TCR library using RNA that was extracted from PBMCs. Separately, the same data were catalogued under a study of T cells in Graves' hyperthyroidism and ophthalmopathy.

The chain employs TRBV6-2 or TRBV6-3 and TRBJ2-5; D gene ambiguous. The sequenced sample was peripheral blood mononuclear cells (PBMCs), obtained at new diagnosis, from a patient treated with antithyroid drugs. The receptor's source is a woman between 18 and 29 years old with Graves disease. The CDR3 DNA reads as TGTGCCAGCAGATCTATGAGGACCCAGTACTTC. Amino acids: CASRSMRTQYF.